The 31 T cell receptor beta chains listed next were all sequenced from one sample in a study of blood T cell repertoires in COVID-19. TCRdb's table, derived via immunoSEQ multiplex PCR, lists solely in-frame clones and lacks some. The data contain around 95,000 clones, 88% of them singletons. Sequenced sample: peripheral blood. These TCRs come from a human donor in a cohort sampled during active COVID-19.

This chain uses TRBV13 with TRBJ2-5; TRBD2 matches at 10 bases. Germline values: CDR1 PRHDT, CDR2 FYEKMQ (reference sequence). There are 13 residues in the CDR3. Germline trimming cut 7 bases from V and 4 bases from J; bases unmatched to any gene: 3. The CDR3 reads CASTLAGVETQYF. In DNA form, the CDR3 reads TGTGCCAGCACGCTAGCGGGAGTAGAGACCCAGTACTTC.

The chain has TRBV28 and TRBJ2-7; TRBD2 matches at 9 bases. The V gene end was trimmed by 1 base and the J gene end by 4 bases; junction bases not matched to a gene: 5. CDR3 length: 15 amino acids. In germline, CDR1 is MDHEN, CDR2 SYDVKM. CDR3 region: CASSLSASGTYEQYF. In DNA form, the CDR3 reads TGTGCCAGCAGTTTATCGGCTAGCGGGACTTACGAGCAGTACTTC.

The chain uses TRBV2 and TRBJ1-3, with 14 nucleotides matching TRBD2. The J call may be wrong; the DNA end is better matched by TRBJ2-2. The CDR3 contains 16 residues. CDR1 and CDR2 from the germline V gene are SNHLY and FYNNEI. CDR3 nucleotide sequence: TGTGCCAGCAGTCTGACTAGCGGGAGGGCAGGTGGGGAGCTGTTTTTT. Amino acids: CASSLTSGRAGGELFF.

The chain recombines TRBV5-1 with TRBJ2-5; 7 bases line up with TRBD1. Germline V lookup: CDR1 SGHRS, CDR2 YFSETQ. J gave up 4 bases and V 4 bases, and 7 bases lay outside the gene matches. The CDR3 totals 14 residues. CDR3 bases: TGCGCCAGCAGCCCACAGGGGCCCGGAGAGACCCAGTACTTC. It specifies CASSPQGPGETQYF.

V and J are TRBV18 and TRBJ2-7; 14 nucleotides match TRBD2. Trimming at V came to 10 bases and at J to 0 bases, leaving 8 bases not matched to a gene. Germline loops: CDR1 KGHSH, CDR2 LQKENI. There are 16 residues in the CDR3. The CDR3 reads CATGTSGRRSSYEQYF. The CDR3 nucleotides are TGTGCCACCGGGACTAGCGGGAGAAGGAGCTCCTACGAGCAGTACTTC.

The V and J genes are TRBV30 and TRBJ2-5; 8 positions match TRBD1. The CDR3 covers 12 residues. In germline, CDR1 is GTSNPN, CDR2 SVGIG (reference sequence). V dropped 3 bases and J dropped 5; count of bases not matched to a gene: 2. The CDR3 loop is CAWRNRGETQYF. In DNA, the CDR3 is TGTGCCTGGAGGAACAGGGGGGAGACCCAGTACTTC.

The chain uses TRBV19 and TRBJ1-4; TRBD1 matches 7 bases. Germline values: CDR1 LNHDA, CDR2 SQIVND (reference sequence). This CDR3 region has 16 residues. V shed 0 bases, J shed 2 bases, and the junction held 3 bases outside the gene matches. The CDR3 DNA reads as TGTGCCAGTAGTATAGACCGACAGGGCACTAATGAAAAACTGTTTTTT. Encoded protein: CASSIDRQGTNEKLFF.

V is TRBV2 and J is TRBJ2-7; no reliable D call. V was clipped by 5 bases and J by 0 bases, with 8 bases between them. The CDR3 sequence is 13 residues long. CDR1 is SNHLY, CDR2 FYNNEI, per germline. CDR3 nucleotides: TGTGCCAGCAGTATCCTAACCTCCTACGAGCAGTACTTC. This gives the protein CASSILTSYEQYF.

The chain carries TRBV5-4 and TRBJ2-3; the match to TRBD1 covers 10 bases. Germline assignment: CDR1 SGHNT and CDR2 YYREEE (reference sequence). The length of the CDR3 is 16 residues. V shed 1 base, J shed 4 bases, and the junction held 6 bases outside the gene matches. The CDR3 is CASSLPGQGRSDTQYF. As DNA, the CDR3 is TGTGCCAGCAGCTTGCCGGGACAGGGGAGATCAGATACGCAGTATTTT. The full variable domain, rest sourced from reference TRBV5-4 and TRBJ2-3, is ETGVTQSPTHLIKTRGQQVTLRCSSQSGHNTVSWYQQALGQGPQFIFQYYREEENGRGNFPPRFSGLQFPNYSSELNVNALELDDSALYLCASSLPGQGRSDTQYFGPGTRLTVL.

This chain connects TRBV30 to TRBJ2-5, with 9 bases lining up with TRBD1. V was clipped by 2 bases and J by 5 bases; unmatched bases: 18. This CDR3 has 18 residues. Germline CDR1 GTSNPN, CDR2 SVGIG (reference sequence). CDR3: CAWSPSGPGQGPRETQYF. Written as DNA, the CDR3 is TGTGCCTGGAGTCCTTCTGGCCCGGGACAGGGCCCCAGGGAGACCCAGTACTTC.

The chain is built from TRBV19 and TRBJ1-5; possible D gene TRBD1, 6 bases. The V end was cut by 4 bases, the J end by 2 bases, with 9 bases between. Germline CDR1 LNHDA, CDR2 SQIVND (reference sequence). There are 14 residues in the CDR3. The CDR3 is CASSKQGGNQPQHF. CDR3 nucleotides: TGTGCCAGTAGTAAACAGGGTGGCAATCAGCCCCAGCATTTT.

V gene TRBV15 combines with J gene TRBJ1-2; 9 bases are a match to TRBD1. Germline CDR1 LNHNV, CDR2 YYDKDF (reference sequence). The CDR3 sequence is 12 residues long. With 0 bases clipped from V and 12 bases from J, the junction kept 2 bases outside the gene matches. CDR3 bases: TGTGCCACCAGCAGAGATCACAGGGGGCACACCTTC. It translates to CATSRDHRGHTF.

The chain employs TRBV27 and TRBJ2-7; TRBD1 agrees at 10 bases. CDR3 size: 13 residues. V was pared by 4 bases and J by 6 bases, with 3 bases of the junction left unmatched. Germline CDR1 is MNHEY and CDR2 is SMNVEV (reference sequence). Written as DNA, the CDR3 is TGTGCCAGCAGTTCCGGGACAGGGGTCGAGCAGTACTTC. Its protein is CASSSGTGVEQYF.

The chain combines TRBV30 with TRBJ2-4, with D perhaps TRBD2 (5 bases). CDR3 length: 16 residues. The ends were cut back, 4 bases at V and 3 bases at J, with 19 bases in the middle. Germline values: CDR1 GTSNPN, CDR2 SVGIG (reference sequence). CDR3 DNA: TGTGCCTGGATTGTACCGCTACCTGGAGGCAAAAACATTCAGTACTTC. It specifies CAWIVPLPGGKNIQYF.

The chain is built from TRBV5-8 and TRBJ2-2; 12 nucleotides agree with TRBD2. The CDR3 contains 15 residues. CDR1 and CDR2 (germline): SGHTS, YDEGEE. J gave up 5 bases and V 3 bases, and 2 bases lay outside the gene matches. CDR3 protein: CASSSGLAGTGELFF. CDR3 DNA sequence: TGTGCCAGCAGCTCCGGACTAGCGGGGACCGGGGAGCTGTTTTTT.

The genes are TRBV27 and TRBJ2-1, with 11 bases aligning to TRBD1. The CDR3 has 16 amino acids. V lost 3 bases to trimming and J lost 8 bases; unmatched junction nucleotides: 9. Germline V gene lookup returns CDR1 MNHEY and CDR2 SMNVEV (reference sequence). The CDR3 nucleotides read TGTGCCAGCAGTTTTTTCACCGGGACAGGGGGACATGAGCAGTTCTTC. It codes for CASSFFTGTGGHEQFF.

This clone came up once. At one boundary the junction diverges from the germline segment, which might be a read error. The chain has TRBV7-7 and TRBJ1-1; TRBD1 aligns across 8 bases. Germline values: CDR1 SSHAT, CDR2 FNYEAQ (reference sequence). CDR3 size: 15 residues. DNA for the CDR3: TGTGCTAGCAGCTTAGAGGACAGGGAGAACACTGAAGCTTTCTTT. Its protein is CASSLEDRENTEAFF.

This rearrangement joins TRBV27 to TRBJ2-1; TRBD2 matches 9 bases. After removal of 7 bases from V and 6 bases from J, the junction contained 10 bases not matched to a gene. CDR3 size: 15 residues. CDR1 is MNHEY and CDR2 is SMNVEV in the germline V gene (reference sequence). The CDR3 DNA sequence: TGTGCCAGCAAACGGGGACTAGCACCTATCAATGAGCAGTTCTTC. This gives the protein CASKRGLAPINEQFF.

The rearrangement uses TRBV19 and TRBJ1-1; a possible D gene is TRBD1 (6 bases). The CDR3 is 14 residues long. Trimming removed 10 bases at V and 5 bases at J, with 20 bases between. Germline V gives CDR1 LNHDA, CDR2 SQIVND (reference sequence). Here the CDR3 reads CATGRGGSETEAFF. As DNA, the CDR3 is TGTGCCACCGGCAGGGGAGGGAGCGAGACTGAAGCTTTCTTT. Filled out from reference TRBV19 and TRBJ1-1, the complete variable domain reads DGGITQSPKYLFRKEGQNVTLSCEQNLNHDAMYWYRQDPGQGLRLIYYSQIVNDFQKGDIAEGYSVSREKKESFPLTVTSAQKNPTAFYLCATGRGGSETEAFFGQGTRLTVV.

This clone was picked up one time. V usage is TRBV5-1 and J usage is TRBJ2-3; TRBD2 agrees at 12 bases. Germline assignment: CDR1 SGHRS and CDR2 YFSETQ. V gave up 2 bases and J gave up 0 bases; unmatched junction bases: 10. This CDR3 comprises 19 residues. CDR3 loop: CASSLKLAGGWPSTDTQYF. DNA of the CDR3: TGCGCCAGCAGCTTAAAGCTAGCGGGAGGGTGGCCGAGCACAGATACGCAGTATTTT.

The chain combines TRBV10-2 with TRBJ2-1; D not certain. This CDR3 contains 14 residues. The germline V gene encodes CDR1 WSHSY and CDR2 SAAADI. V was trimmed by 3 bases and J by 3 bases, leaving 9 bases between them. This CDR3 is CASSDASSYNEQFF. As DNA, the CDR3 is TGCGCCAGCAGTGACGCTAGTAGCTACAATGAGCAGTTCTTC.

The V gene is TRBV7-9, the J gene TRBJ2-1, with TRBD2 matching 13 bases. The CDR3 length is 16 residues. Trimming at V came to 5 bases and at J to 7 bases, leaving 8 bases not matched to a gene. Germline V gives CDR1 SEHNR, CDR2 FQNEAQ (reference sequence). CDR3 sequence reads: CASSPRTSGRVNEQFF. Written as DNA, the CDR3 is TGTGCCAGCAGCCCGCGCACTAGCGGGAGGGTAAATGAGCAGTTCTTC.

V gene TRBV7-2 combines with J gene TRBJ2-1; 7 nucleotides match TRBD2. The CDR3 sequence is 16 residues long. Germline CDR1 is SGHTA and CDR2 is FQGNSA. The V segment lost 4 bases and the J segment 0 bases; nucleotides outside the gene matches: 6. CDR3 protein: CASSSSGGSSYNEQFF. CDR3 DNA sequence: TGTGCCAGCAGCTCCTCGGGAGGAAGCTCCTACAATGAGCAGTTCTTC.

The chain is built from TRBV24-1 and TRBJ2-5; 9 nucleotides align to TRBD2. Germline CDR1 KGHDR, CDR2 SFDVKD. The CDR3 covers 16 residues. V gave up 4 bases and J gave up 4 bases; unmatched junction bases: 9. CDR3 residues: CATSDPRREGRETQYF. The CDR3 coding sequence is TGTGCCACCAGTGACCCCCGGCGGGAGGGCCGAGAGACCCAGTACTTC.

The chain employs TRBV15 and TRBJ2-1; weak D call: TRBD2 (6 bases). Trimming removed 5 bases from V and 2 bases from J, with 13 bases in between. The CDR3 has 15 amino acids. Germline CDR1 is LNHNV and CDR2 is YYDKDF (reference sequence). The CDR3 nucleotides are TGTGCCACCAGCCTCTTGCGGGAAACCTACAATGAGCAGTTCTTC. This sequence encodes CATSLLRETYNEQFF. Variable domain in full (rest from reference TRBV15 and TRBJ2-1): DAMVIQNPRYQVTQFGKPVTLSCSQTLNHNVMYWYQQKSSQAPKLLFHYYDKDFNNEADTPDNFQSRRPNTSFCFLDIRSPGLGDTAMYLCATSLLRETYNEQFFGPGTRLTVL.

On this clone: Additional DNA sequences in this sample encode the identical CDR3. V and J are TRBV5-1 and TRBJ2-7; TRBD1 matches 8 bases. The trim removed 0 bases at V and 4 bases at J, leaving 0 bases unmatched. The CDR3 has 13 amino acids. Germline assignment: CDR1 SGHRS and CDR2 YFSETQ. In DNA form, the CDR3 reads TGCGCCAGCAGCTTGGGGACAGGGTACGAGCAGTACTTC. It codes for CASSLGTGYEQYF.

The genes are TRBV5-4 and TRBJ2-1; 13 bases align to TRBD2. The CDR3 covers 15 residues. V lost 4 bases to trimming and J lost 5 bases; unmatched junction nucleotides: 3. Germline V lookup: CDR1 SGHNT, CDR2 YYREEE (reference sequence). CDR3 nucleotide sequence: TGTGCCAGCAGCAGGACTAGCGGGAGTAACAATGAGCAGTTCTTC. Translation gives CASSRTSGSNNEQFF.

This sequence joins TRBV19 and TRBJ2-2; 9 nucleotides align to TRBD1. The germline gives CDR1 LNHDA, CDR2 SQIVND (reference sequence). The CDR3 consists of 16 residues. V was pared by 9 bases and J by 1 base, with 9 bases of the junction left unmatched. CDR3 coding DNA: TGTGCCAGCAAAATCCCGGGACAGGGGAACACCGGGGAGCTGTTTTTT. This gives the protein CASKIPGQGNTGELFF. Full variable domain (missing parts from reference TRBV19 and TRBJ2-2): DGGITQSPKYLFRKEGQNVTLSCEQNLNHDAMYWYRQDPGQGLRLIYYSQIVNDFQKGDIAEGYSVSREKKESFPLTVTSAQKNPTAFYLCASKIPGQGNTGELFFGEGSRLTVL.

The V and J genes are TRBV5-5 and TRBJ2-3, with TRBD2 as a possible D gene (6 bases). V was trimmed by 5 bases and J by 5 bases, leaving 15 bases between them. CDR1 and CDR2 from the germline V gene are SGHKS and YYEKEE (reference sequence). There are 14 residues in the CDR3. CDR3 coding DNA: TGTGCCAGCAGTTCTATGTGGGGGGAAGATACGCAGTATTTT. It yields the protein CASSSMWGEDTQYF.

J is TRBJ2-1 and V is TRBV15; 9 bases are a match to TRBD2. CDR1 is LNHNV, CDR2 YYDKDF, per germline (reference sequence). V dropped 4 bases and J dropped 6; count of bases not matched to a gene: 1. This CDR3 has 13 amino acids. CDR3 residues: CATSKGLANEQFF. DNA for the CDR3: TGTGCCACCAGCAAGGGACTAGCCAATGAGCAGTTCTTC.

On this clone itself: In the same sample, other DNA sequences code for this CDR3. This chain links TRBV5-1 with TRBJ2-3; no reliable D call. The CDR3 loop spans 12 amino acids. Trimming removed 0 bases from V and 4 bases from J, with 3 bases in between. Germline CDR1 SGHRS, CDR2 YFSETQ. For the CDR3, the DNA is TGCGCCAGCAGCTTGGCCTCAGATACGCAGTATTTT. This gives the protein CASSLASDTQYF.